These T cell receptor beta chains were read from a single sample in a study of CD8+ T cells in alopecia areata. Sequenced by immunoSEQ multiplex PCR; TCRdb stores in-frame clones only, minus some. The data show 150,000 or so clones, less than 65% seen once. The sequencing used CD8+ T cells sorted from blood, collected at week 0. All receptors derive from a human donor with alopecia areata. Each CDR3 is given with its conserved first and last residue. The order of the fields is CDR3 protein, V gene.

CASSQSSGYQPQHF TRBV7-8
CASRVWGFGTDTQYF TRBV5-4
CASSREEDNEQFF TRBV5-1
CASSPEDTYEQYF TRBV7-9
CSVEGHPGGGLHITSTDTQYF TRBV29-1
CAWSEGAGNTGELFF TRBV30
CASSRDNYEQYF TRBV5-1
CSAISGGPQHF TRBV20-1
CASSETSGSYEQYF TRBV9
CASTRTGESEAFF TRBV9
CASSGGQVNTQYF TRBV9
CSVVGTVYGYTF TRBV29-1
CASSSGFEQYF TRBV7-9
CASSPTSGGTKNIQYF TRBV9
CASSLGQGPSNEQFF TRBV7-3
CSVVGQGSDGYTF TRBV29-1
CASSPRGVPYGYTF TRBV7-6
CASSRGTREGYTF TRBV4-3
CASSEVSYEQYF TRBV11-2
CASSLLGSTDTQYF TRBV7-3
CASSFSGANVLTF TRBV5-1
CASTGGGPEAFF TRBV2
CSVDRDNEQFF TRBV29-1
CASSSEGGSTDTQYF TRBV6-5
CSVEVPRGISTDTQYF TRBV29-1
CASSPESANYGYTF TRBV7-9
CAWSVGSGRDGYTF TRBV30
CASSQLKQGEEAFF TRBV6-6
CASSIAPGYNEQFF TRBV19
CASSGDRGYTDTQYF TRBV2
CASSHLRQENEKLFF TRBV4-3
CSSSRDSEAFF TRBV20-1
CASSVRQGTGEQYF TRBV27
CAGDREDYGYTF TRBV30
CASSPDGTYGYTF TRBV11-2
CASSSPGRDEQYF TRBV6-6
CASSYPGTAYGYTF TRBV7-8
CASASFHAKNIQYF TRBV13
CATSRQEYF TRBV15
CASSQEGTGSSYEQYF TRBV4-3
CASSFRGVGRYGYTF TRBV27
CSVEVFGNYGYTF TRBV29-1
CATSRVRRQETQYF TRBV15
CASSQGAGGRNEQFF TRBV14
CASSVADVQINTNEAFF TRBV9
CATSSWGQSQPQHF TRBV15